This TCR beta chain was sequenced during a study of cytomegalovirus exposure and HLA in healthy donors (dated by TCRdb to the late 2010s). The study in broad terms: According to a later analysis, the approximately 120 validation repertoires were produced on the same platform as the roughly 600 repertoires of the first cohort. The study was designed to test whether signatures of past pathogen exposure could be identified by cataloging public T cell receptors. To predict cytomegalovirus infection status, the study combined high-throughput TCR immunosequencing, statistical association of individual TCRs with disease status, and machine learning. Besides the first cohort of hundreds of subjects, a separate validation cohort made up of 95 to 150 different subjects was used. The study at large found these results: In vitro tests confirmed that a few of the cytomegalovirus-associated TCR beta chains recognize cytomegalovirus antigens. The study listed 150 to 200 TCR beta chains as associated with cytomegalovirus. The authors suggested that the approach could potentially be generalized to other disease states and immunological phenotypes. The classifier was reported to diagnose cytomegalovirus status with high specificity and sensitivity in both the original cohort and the validation cohort. Of the cluster scores, around 95% were above 0 in a later analysis, which found that TCRs clustered in the first cohort also tended to co-occur in the roughly 130 validation repertoires. A later analysis had no HLA typing for the validation cohort, so co-occurrence there was scored across all 120 repertoires. While some public TCRs were present in many individuals, most TCR sequences turned up only very rarely across donors.

The receptor library was made with the immunoSEQ multiplex PCR assay. Processing in the source paper ran as follows. A statistical classification framework was built for diagnosing cytomegalovirus status from the catalog of TCR beta chain sequences. The source is immuneACCESS, and TCRdb retained only in-frame sequences with V and J called. Part of the clones is not carried over; for the studies checked, unresolved V genes explain less than half of this, and the remainder is unexplained. V, J and clone size are those of that table, while D and trimming were read from the DNA. This sample has about 130,000 clones in its table, and around 89% of those were observed once. The leading ten clones occupy about 6.4% of the sample. As encoded in the germline V gene (reference sequence), CDR1 is MNHEY while CDR2 is SMNVEV. Taken from cysteine to phenylalanine, the CDR3 has 17 residues. Only the CDR3 DNA is retained, 51 bases long and in frame from the first base. Trimming takes 2 bases off V and 5 bases off J; junction bases not matched to a gene: 8.

Donors formed part of the validation cohort, which comprised about 120 subjects and was distinct from the first cohort of 666 subjects. To note about this clone: What this receptor recognizes is not known. No qualities accompany the bases; no much larger clone lies one base away.

Source material: PBMCs. The TCR sequence derives from a woman in her 30s in good health and CMV-seropositive. This sequence uses TRBV27 and TRBJ2-1, and 11 junctional nucleotides match TRBD2. The CDR3 reads as follows: CASSLQKLAGVNNEQFF. The bases are TGTGCCAGCAGTTTACAAAAACTAGCGGGGGTGAACAATGAGCAGTTCTTC.